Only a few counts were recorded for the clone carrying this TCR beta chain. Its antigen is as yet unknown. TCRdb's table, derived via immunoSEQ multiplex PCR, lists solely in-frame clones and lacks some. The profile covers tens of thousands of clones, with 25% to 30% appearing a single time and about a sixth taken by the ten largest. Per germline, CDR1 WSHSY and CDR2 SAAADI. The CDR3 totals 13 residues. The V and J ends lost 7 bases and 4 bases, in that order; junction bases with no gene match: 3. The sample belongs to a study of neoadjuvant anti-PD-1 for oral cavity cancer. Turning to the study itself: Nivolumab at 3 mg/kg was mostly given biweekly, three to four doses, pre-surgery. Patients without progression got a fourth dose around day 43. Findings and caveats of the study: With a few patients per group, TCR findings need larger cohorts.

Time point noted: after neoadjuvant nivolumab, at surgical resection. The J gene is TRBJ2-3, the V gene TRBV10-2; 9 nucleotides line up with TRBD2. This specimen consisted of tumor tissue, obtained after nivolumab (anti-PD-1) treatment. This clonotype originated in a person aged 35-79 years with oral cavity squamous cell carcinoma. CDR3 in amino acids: CASTLAGADTQYF. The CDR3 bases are TGCGCCAGCACCTTAGCGGGAGCAGATACGCAGTATTTT.